The TCR beta chain under discussion was sequenced for a study of cytomegalovirus exposure and HLA in healthy donors. Study in general: Among the 300 to 450 genotyped donors, over 70% were placed in the Caucasian-associated ancestry cluster. Study-wide results and limits: Productive rates of about 87% or about 30% were seen for most TCR beta V segments in an earlier analysis. Later, TCR association rates were found to vary by HLA locus, highest for DRB1 and lowest for HLA-C. An apparent linkage of common viral pathogens to several of the most significant clusters emerged in a later analysis.

In the PCR, 60 Vbeta and 13 Jbeta primers were used. Clones were read by immunoSEQ multiplex PCR, and TCRdb kept only the in-frame ones, dropping some. In the table there are 100,000 or so clones, around 74% of which are singletons. To note about this clone: The antigen is unknown.

Germline V gene lookup returns CDR1 SGHDT and CDR2 YYEEEE. The CDR3 sequence is 14 residues long. Trimming pared 3 bases from V and 3 bases from J, leaving 9 bases between. The clonotype was recovered from a male donor in good health and CMV-seropositive. The chain is built from TRBV5-6 and TRBJ1-4, with D uncertain. Specimen: PBMCs. DNA of the CDR3: TGTGCCAGCAGCTCGCACAGTCCTAATGAAAAACTGTTTTTT. It specifies CASSSHSPNEKLFF.